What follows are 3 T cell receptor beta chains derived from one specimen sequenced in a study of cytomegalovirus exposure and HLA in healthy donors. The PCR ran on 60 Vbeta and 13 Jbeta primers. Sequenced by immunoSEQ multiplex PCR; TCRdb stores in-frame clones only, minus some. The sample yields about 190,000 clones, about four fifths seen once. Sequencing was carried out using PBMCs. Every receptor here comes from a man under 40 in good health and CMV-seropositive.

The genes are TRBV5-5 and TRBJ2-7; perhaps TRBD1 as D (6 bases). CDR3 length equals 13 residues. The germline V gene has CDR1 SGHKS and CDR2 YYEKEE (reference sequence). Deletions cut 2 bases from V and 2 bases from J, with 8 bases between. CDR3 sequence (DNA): TGTGCCAGCAGCTTTCAGGGGCCCTACGAGCAGTACTTC. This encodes CASSFQGPYEQYF. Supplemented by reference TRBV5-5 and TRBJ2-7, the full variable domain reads DAGVTQSPTHLIKTRGQQVTLRCSPISGHKSVSWYQQVLGQGPQFIFQYYEKEERGRGNFPDRFSARQFPNYSSELNVNALLLGDSALYLCASSFQGPYEQYFGPGTRLTVT.

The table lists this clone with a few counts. CDR3 DNA sequence: TGTGCCAGCAGCCATTTTAACAGGGGGCCTGAAAAACTGTTTTTT. Translation gives CASSHFNRGPEKLFF. The chain uses TRBV14 and TRBJ1-4, with 9 bases matching TRBD1. From germline, CDR1 is SGHDN and CDR2 FVKESK. This CDR3 is 15 amino acids long. V shed 3 bases, J shed 7 bases, and the junction held 6 bases outside the gene matches.

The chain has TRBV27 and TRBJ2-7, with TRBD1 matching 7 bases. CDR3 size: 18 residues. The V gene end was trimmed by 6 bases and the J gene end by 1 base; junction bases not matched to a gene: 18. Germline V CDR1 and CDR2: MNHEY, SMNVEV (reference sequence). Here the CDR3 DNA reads TGTGCCAGCAGGGTGACAGGGACCCGGCTAGAAGGATCCTACGAGCAGTACTTC. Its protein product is CASRVTGTRLEGSYEQYF.